Listed here are 20 T cell receptor beta chains from one sample, sequenced in a study of control samples from healthy donors and cancer patients (dated by TCRdb to the early 2020s). Library preparation employed the immunoSEQ multiplex PCR assay. In TCRdb, the immuneACCESS table is reduced to in-frame sequences with V and J assigned. These tables do not hold every clone; where another copy was compared, an unresolved V gene accounts for under half, and the others remain unexplained. This sample gives some 41,000 clones in total; around 87% of them show up just once. Of the sample, 10% falls within the top ten clones. The sample comprised PBMCs. The receptors here all came from a woman aged 55-69 years with lung cancer.

The gene calls are TRBV4-1 and TRBJ2-1; 7 positions match TRBD2. Germline V gene data show CDR1 as MGHRA and CDR2 as YSYEKL. Germline trimming cut 0 bases from V and 6 bases from J; bases unmatched to any gene: 8. The CDR3 loop spans 16 amino acids. The CDR3 DNA reads as TGCGCCAGCAGCCAAGACCGCGGAGCGGGATCCAATGAGCAGTTCTTC. Amino acids: CASSQDRGAGSNEQFF.

The rearrangement uses TRBV4-3 and TRBJ2-6; 10 nucleotides align to TRBD2. Trimming cost V 4 bases and J 4 bases; bases outside gene matches: 4. The CDR3 extends over 16 amino acids. Germline V gene sequence: CDR1 LGHNA, CDR2 YSLEER. DNA of the CDR3: TGCGCCAGCAGCCTGGAAGCGGGAGGGGGGGCCAACGTCCTGACTTTC. This translates into CASSLEAGGGANVLTF.

This clone was counted between two and nine times. This same CDR3 is encoded by further DNA sequences in the sample. The chain recombines TRBV4-2 with TRBJ2-2, with 7 bases aligning to TRBD2. Germline CDR1 and CDR2: LGHNA and YNFKEQ. The junction had 3 bases not matched to a gene; V was cut back by 0 bases and J by 2 bases. This CDR3 region has 16 residues. The CDR3 DNA reads as TGTGCCAGCAGCCAAGAGGGAGGGAGCAACACCGGGGAGCTGTTTTTT. It codes for CASSQEGGSNTGELFF.

The chain joins TRBV29-1 to TRBJ1-3, with a possible D match to TRBD1 (5 bases). The CDR3 covers 15 residues. The germline V and J ends were trimmed by 3 bases and 0 bases, with 12 bases remaining between them. Per germline, CDR1 SQVTM and CDR2 ANQGSEA. The CDR3: CSVEGQVDSGNTIYF. DNA of the CDR3: TGCAGCGTTGAGGGGCAGGTCGACTCTGGAAACACCATATATTTT.

J is TRBJ1-2 and V is TRBV6-5; D gene uncertain. The V gene lost 11 bases and the J gene lost 1 base, with 14 bases spanning the gap. The germline V gene has CDR1 MNHEY and CDR2 SVGAGI. There are 13 residues in the CDR3. The CDR3, as DNA: TGTGCCCTAATGGCAGACAATAACTATGGCTACACCTTC. Translating it yields CALMADNNYGYTF.

This sequence joins TRBV28 and TRBJ1-2; 9 bases line up with TRBD1. There are 14 residues in the CDR3. CDR1 is MDHEN, CDR2 SYDVKM, per germline. J was trimmed by 8 bases and V by 5 bases; bases with no gene match: 9. Written as DNA, the CDR3 is TGTGCCAGCAGTACTCCCGGGACAGGGAACGGCTACACCTTC. Its protein is CASSTPGTGNGYTF.

The V gene is TRBV13, the J gene TRBJ2-1, with TRBD1 matching 9 bases. The junction had 5 bases not matched to a gene; V was cut back by 0 bases and J by 11 bases. Germline assignment: CDR1 PRHDT and CDR2 FYEKMQ (reference sequence). The CDR3 length is 14 residues. CDR3 bases: TGTGCCAGCAGCTTAGGACAGGGGGCGCGAAAGCAGTTCTTC. Its protein product is CASSLGQGARKQFF.

This sequence joins TRBV6-1 and TRBJ2-6; D unclear. Germline V gene data show CDR1 as MNHNS and CDR2 as SASEGT. V lost 3 bases, J lost 0 bases, and 0 bases lay in between. The CDR3 covers 13 residues. CDR3 protein: CASSDSGANVLTF. CDR3 in DNA: TGTGCCAGCAGTGACTCTGGGGCCAACGTCCTGACTTTC.

This clone was observed a single time. The chain employs TRBV7-2 and TRBJ2-4, with D tentatively TRBD1 (6 bases). Germline V gene lookup returns CDR1 SGHTA and CDR2 FQGNSA. Trimming left V 4 bases short and J 4 bases short, with 8 bases between. The CDR3 sequence is 13 residues long. The CDR3 sequence is CASSSTGKNIQYF. CDR3 bases: TGTGCCAGCAGCTCGACAGGAAAAAACATTCAGTACTTC.

V is TRBV21-1 and J is TRBJ2-2; no check of the table's D call, TRBD1, against the DNA was made. TRBV21-1 is classified as a pseudogene. This CDR3 spans 19 amino acids. CDR3 loop: CASTQSIGGVFRNTGELFF. The CDR3 DNA sequence: TGTGCCAGCACCCAAAGCATAGGGGGAGTCTTTCGGAACACCGGGGAGCTGTTTTTT.

The chain links TRBV28 to TRBJ1-5, with D perhaps TRBD1 (5 bases). Between the trimmed V and J ends, which lost 4 bases and 9 bases, there was a span of 10 bases. Per the germline V gene, CDR1 is MDHEN and CDR2 is SYDVKM. The CDR3 length is 12 residues. CDR3 amino acids: CASSWEGRPQHF. CDR3 in DNA: TGTGCCAGCAGTTGGGAGGGACGGCCCCAGCATTTT.

V gene TRBV10-2 combines with J gene TRBJ2-3, with 8 positions matching TRBD2. The CDR3 totals 13 residues. Germline assignment: CDR1 WSHSY and CDR2 SAAADI. V dropped 5 bases and J dropped 6; count of bases not matched to a gene: 4. The CDR3 DNA reads TGCGCCAGCAGTTGGGGACTAGATGATACGCAGTATTTT. Its translation is CASSWGLDDTQYF.

This clone occurred once. In the same sample, other DNA sequences code for this CDR3. The V call is TRBV5-5, the J call TRBJ2-5; D is ambiguous. Trimming pared 1 base from V and 4 bases from J, leaving 2 bases between. CDR3 length equals 11 residues. CDR1 SGHKS and CDR2 YYEKEE come from the germline V gene (reference sequence). In nucleotides, the CDR3 is TGTGCCAGCAGCTTGTTAGAGACCCAGTACTTC. It translates to CASSLLETQYF.

A single count supports this clone. This sequence joins TRBV5-1 and TRBJ2-1; 8 bases match TRBD2. The germline gives CDR1 SGHRS, CDR2 YFSETQ. The CDR3 length is 15 residues. V shed 6 bases and J 4 bases; nucleotides not matched to a gene: 9. CDR3: CASTAGTRIYNEQFF. Written as DNA, the CDR3 is TGCGCCAGCACCGCCGGGACTAGAATTTACAATGAGCAGTTCTTC.

CDR3 amino acids: CASSRQGGSNSPLHF. For the CDR3, the DNA is TGTGCCAGCAGTAGACAGGGGGGTAGTAATTCACCCCTCCACTTT. The gene calls are TRBV6-5 and TRBJ1-6, with TRBD1 identical over 9 bases. CDR1 is MNHEY and CDR2 is SVGAGI in the germline V gene. The V gene end was trimmed by 5 bases and the J gene end by 6 bases; junction bases not matched to a gene: 5. This CDR3 is 15 amino acids long.

The chain uses TRBV2 and TRBJ2-7; 11 bases match TRBD1. Germline CDR1 and CDR2: SNHLY and FYNNEI. This CDR3 region has 14 residues. V trimming: 6 bases; J trimming: 5 bases; junction bases outside the gene matches: 6. This CDR3 reads CASRDRGLIHEQYF. CDR3 bases: TGTGCCAGCAGGGACAGGGGGCTAATCCACGAGCAGTACTTC.

This sequence joins TRBV7-6 and TRBJ1-1, with a possible D match to TRBD1 (6 bases). V lost 5 bases and J lost 0, with 13 bases in between. Per germline, CDR1 SGHVS and CDR2 FNYEAQ. The CDR3 has 15 residues. CDR3 protein: CASSAGQNLNTEAFF. CDR3 nucleotide sequence: TGTGCCAGCAGCGCCGGACAGAACCTGAACACTGAAGCTTTCTTT. The full variable domain, rest sourced from reference TRBV7-6 and TRBJ1-1, is GAGVSQSPRYKVTKRGQDVALRCDPISGHVSLYWYRQALGQGPEFLTYFNYEAQQDKSGLPNDRFSAERPEGSISTLTIQRTEQRDSAMYRCASSAGQNLNTEAFFGQGTRLTVV.

The CDR3 reads CASSLNRYNEQFF. The CDR3 bases are TGTGCCAGCAGTTTAAACAGATACAATGAGCAGTTCTTC. The chain joins TRBV27 to TRBJ2-1, with D hard to call. V gave up 2 bases and J gave up 4 bases, with 6 bases separating them. The CDR3 covers 13 residues. Germline V gene sequence: CDR1 MNHEY, CDR2 SMNVEV (reference sequence).

The rearrangement joins TRBV5-1 to TRBJ1-1; 7 bases align to TRBD1. The V segment lost 3 bases and the J segment 1 base; nucleotides outside the gene matches: 9. CDR3 length: 16 amino acids. Germline-derived CDR1 and CDR2 are SGHRS and YFSETQ. This CDR3 is CASSYSRRQGNTEAFF. The CDR3 region has the DNA TGCGCCAGCAGCTACTCACGAAGACAGGGGAACACTGAAGCTTTCTTT.

This chain joins TRBV6-5 and TRBJ1-1; D gene unclear. Looked up from germline, CDR1 is MNHEY and CDR2 is SVGAGI. V lost 10 bases, J lost 0 bases, and 18 bases lay in between. This CDR3 has 15 residues. The CDR3: CANSTLGGMNTEAFF. The CDR3 nucleotides are TGTGCCAACAGCACTCTCGGAGGAATGAACACTGAAGCTTTCTTT.